This entry features one T cell receptor (beta chain) sequence. The data derive from a study of blood T cell repertoires in COVID-19. The CDR3 runs 13 residues. Germline CDR1 reads GTSNPN; CDR2 reads SVGIG (reference sequence). With 3 bases removed from V and 3 bases from J, the gap between germline ends came to 11 bases. Repertoires were generated with immunoSEQ multiplex PCR, while TCRdb's copy carries only in-frame clones and drops some. Seen here are approximately 360,000 clones, around nine tenths observed once, and the top ten hold roughly 0.97%. V usage is TRBV30 and J usage is TRBJ1-1, with D tentatively TRBD1 (6 bases). The TCR sequence derives from a woman under 40 with acute COVID-19. The sequenced sample consisted of PBMCs or T cells enriched from blood (not recorded which). The chain's CDR3 is CAWRDSMDTEAFF. The CDR3 region has the DNA TGTGCCTGGAGGGACAGTATGGACACTGAAGCTTTCTTT.